Below are 8 T cell receptor beta chains sequenced from a single sample in a study of cytomegalovirus exposure and HLA in healthy donors. It was with 60 Vbeta and 13 Jbeta primers that the PCR ran. TCRdb's table, derived via immunoSEQ multiplex PCR, lists solely in-frame clones and lacks some. The data show about 170,000 clones, with 70% to 90% seen just once and just over 2.5% held by the top ten. Sequenced: PBMCs. The receptors here all came from a man aged 25 to 40 in good health and CMV-seropositive.

The chain couples TRBV13 to TRBJ2-7; D unresolved. V was trimmed by 3 bases and J by 3 bases, leaving 9 bases between them. CDR3 size: 13 residues. The germline V gene has CDR1 PRHDT and CDR2 FYEKMQ (reference sequence). The CDR3 reads CASSFERSYEQYF. The CDR3 coding sequence is TGTGCCAGCAGCTTTGAGAGGAGCTACGAGCAGTACTTC.

J is TRBJ2-7 and V is TRBV6-5, with 7 nucleotides matching TRBD2. This CDR3 is 14 amino acids long. Germline V CDR1 and CDR2: MNHEY, SVGAGI. J gave up 2 bases and V 6 bases, and 7 bases lay outside the gene matches. The CDR3 region has the DNA TGTGCCAGCAGCCGTCTAGCGGACCCCTACGAGCAGTACGTC. Translation: CASSRLADPYEQYV.

The chain joins TRBV10-1 to TRBJ2-1; 11 positions match TRBD2. J gave up 4 bases and V 5 bases, and 7 bases lay outside the gene matches. CDR3 length equals 16 residues. The germline V gene has CDR1 WNHNN and CDR2 SYGVQD (reference sequence). The CDR3 loop reads CASSTTSGTNYNEQFF. The DNA of the CDR3 is TGCGCCAGCAGTACGACTAGCGGGACAAATTACAATGAGCAGTTCTTC.

The chain carries TRBV5-1 and TRBJ2-6, with TRBD2 matching over 11 bases. There are 18 residues in the CDR3. With V trimmed by 2 bases and J by 0 bases, 4 bases remained unmatched. Per germline, CDR1 SGHRS and CDR2 YFSETQ. In DNA form, the CDR3 reads TGCGCCAGCAGCTTAACTAGCGGGAGCCCCTCTGGGGCCAACGTCCTGACTTTC. Amino acid sequence: CASSLTSGSPSGANVLTF.

This sequence joins TRBV5-1 and TRBJ2-1; maybe TRBD2 (5 bases). This CDR3 is built from 14 residues. The V gene lost 1 base and the J gene lost 10 bases, with 15 bases spanning the gap. Germline loops: CDR1 SGHRS, CDR2 YFSETQ. Here the CDR3 reads CASSLQRAAGEQFF. CDR3 bases: TGCGCCAGCAGCTTGCAGAGGGCAGCAGGAGAGCAGTTCTTC.

This clone was observed at least ten times. The V gene is TRBV13, the J gene TRBJ2-5, with D maybe TRBD2 (5 bases). This CDR3 has 14 residues. Germline V CDR1 and CDR2: PRHDT, FYEKMQ (reference sequence). V was pared by 3 bases and J by 0 bases, with 8 bases between. Written as DNA, the CDR3 is TGTGCCAGCAGCTTGAAGCGGAACCAAGAGACCCAGTACTTC. It encodes CASSLKRNQETQYF.

The V gene is TRBV19, the J gene TRBJ1-2; 7 nucleotides align to TRBD1. V lost 7 bases, J lost 4 bases, and 6 bases stayed unmatched. The CDR3 covers 13 residues. The germline V gene encodes CDR1 LNHDA and CDR2 SQIVND (reference sequence). CDR3 nucleotides: TGTGCCAGTACCGCGGACAGGAGCTATGGCTACACCTTC. Encoded protein: CASTADRSYGYTF.

CDR3 sequence reads: CARELREAKAPFFHEQYV. As DNA, the CDR3 is TGCGCCAGGGAACTTAGGGAGGCCAAAGCACCTTTTTTCCACGAGCAGTACGTC. The chain couples TRBV10-1 to TRBJ2-7; a possible D gene is TRBD2 (6 bases). The CDR3 sequence is 18 residues long. The germline V gene encodes CDR1 WNHNN and CDR2 SYGVQD (reference sequence). The V and J ends lost 9 bases and 5 bases respectively, with 32 bases between them.